This T cell receptor (beta chain) originates from a study of blood T cell repertoires in COVID-19. In the study's own analysis: It was from reference gene primer amplification that nucleated cell counts were estimated. The assay was immunoSEQ multiplex PCR, and TCRdb's table has in-frame clones only and misses some. The DNA was the basis for D and trimming; V, J and clone size are from that table. The data contain about 200,000 clones, 80% to 95% of them seen just once; the ten biggest clones take up 0.53%. Germline CDR1 is LNHDA and CDR2 is SQIVND (reference sequence). This CDR3 contains 14 residues. V trimming: 8 bases; J trimming: 2 bases; junction bases outside the gene matches: 8.

This chain connects TRBV19 to TRBJ2-7; 8 bases line up with TRBD1. This receptor was obtained from a man aged 50-59 years with acute or convalescent COVID-19. Sequencing used peripheral blood. CDR3: CASSDRVDAYEQYF. The CDR3 DNA sequence: TGTGCCAGTTCGGACAGGGTTGATGCCTACGAGCAGTACTTC.